This TCR beta chain emerged from a study of technical replicates of blood from several donors. Some clones are missing from TCRdb's copy, which holds only in-frame ones; the method was immunoSEQ multiplex PCR. The profile shows 74,000 or so clones, about 89% of them singletons. Germline V CDR1 and CDR2: LNHDA, SQIVND (reference sequence). The CDR3 contains 15 residues. Trimming cost V 5 bases and J 0 bases, with 11 bases left between them. The chain carries TRBV19 and TRBJ1-5; TRBD1 is a possible D gene (6 bases). This receptor was identified in a human donor in good health. The source material was T cells isolated from PBMCs. The CDR3 coding sequence is TGTGCCAGTAGTGCAGGACAGTATAGCAATCAGCCCCAGCATTTT. It yields the protein CASSAGQYSNQPQHF.